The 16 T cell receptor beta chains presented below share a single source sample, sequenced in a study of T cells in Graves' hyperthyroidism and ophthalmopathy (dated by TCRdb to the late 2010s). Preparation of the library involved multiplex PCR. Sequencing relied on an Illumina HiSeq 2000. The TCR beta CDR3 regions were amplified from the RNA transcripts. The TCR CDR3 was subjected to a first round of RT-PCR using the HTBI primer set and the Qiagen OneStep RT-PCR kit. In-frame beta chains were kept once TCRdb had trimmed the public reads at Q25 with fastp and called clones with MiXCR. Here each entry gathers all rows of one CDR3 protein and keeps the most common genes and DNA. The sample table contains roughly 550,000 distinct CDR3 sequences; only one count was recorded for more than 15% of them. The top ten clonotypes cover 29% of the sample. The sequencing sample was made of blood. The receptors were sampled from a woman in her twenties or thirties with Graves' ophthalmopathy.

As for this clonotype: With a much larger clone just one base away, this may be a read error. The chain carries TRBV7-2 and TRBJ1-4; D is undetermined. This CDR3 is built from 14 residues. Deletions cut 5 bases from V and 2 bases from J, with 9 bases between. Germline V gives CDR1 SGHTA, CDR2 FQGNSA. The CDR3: CASSAGFTNEKLFF. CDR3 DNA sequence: TGTGCCAGCAGCGCAGGCTTCACTAATGAAAAACTGTTTTTT.

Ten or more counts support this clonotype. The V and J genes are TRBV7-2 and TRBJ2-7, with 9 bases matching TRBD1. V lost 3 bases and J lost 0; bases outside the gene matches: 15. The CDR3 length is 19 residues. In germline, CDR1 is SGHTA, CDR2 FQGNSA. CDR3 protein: CASSFSGTGLMGPSYEQYF. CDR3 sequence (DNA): TGTGCCAGCAGCTTCTCCGGGACAGGGTTAATGGGTCCCTCCTACGAGCAGTACTTC.

The DNA of the CDR3 is TGTGCCAGCAGCGTGCGGACAGGGGTATTTGGAAACACCATATATTTT. Its translation is CASSVRTGVFGNTIYF. This chain joins TRBV5-6 and TRBJ1-3; TRBD1 matches at 9 bases. The trim removed 4 bases at V and 3 bases at J, leaving 8 bases unmatched. The CDR3 consists of 16 residues. Germline V gives CDR1 SGHDT, CDR2 YYEEEE.

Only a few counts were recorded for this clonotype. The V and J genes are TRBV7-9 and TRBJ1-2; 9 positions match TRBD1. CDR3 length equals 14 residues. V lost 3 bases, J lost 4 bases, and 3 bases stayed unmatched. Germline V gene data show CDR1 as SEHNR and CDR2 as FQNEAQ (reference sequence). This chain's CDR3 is CASSFGDRAYGYTF. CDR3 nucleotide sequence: TGTGCCAGCAGCTTTGGGGACAGGGCCTATGGCTACACCTTC.

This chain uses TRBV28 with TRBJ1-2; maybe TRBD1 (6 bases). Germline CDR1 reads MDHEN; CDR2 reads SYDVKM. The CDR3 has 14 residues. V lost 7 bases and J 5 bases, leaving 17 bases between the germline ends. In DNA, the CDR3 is TGTGCCAGCACCGGTGGACAGAGAAGATATGGCTACACCTTC. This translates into CASTGGQRRYGYTF.

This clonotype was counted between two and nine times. The CDR3 is CASSPPRQGTGNEQFF. CDR3 sequence (DNA): TGTGCCAGCAGTCCTCCCCGGCAGGGGACGGGCAATGAGCAGTTCTTC. The rearrangement joins TRBV28 to TRBJ2-1; maybe TRBD1 (6 bases). CDR1 and CDR2 (germline): MDHEN, SYDVKM. V dropped 5 bases and J dropped 6 bases, with 20 bases sitting between them. This CDR3 has 16 residues.

The CDR3 loop is CASSFSGGARTGDSPLHF. CDR3 nucleotides: TGTGCCAGCAGTTTTAGCGGGGGGGCAAGGACAGGGGATTCACCCCTCCACTTT. V usage is TRBV28 and J usage is TRBJ1-6; 9 positions agree with TRBD1. The CDR3 length is 18 residues. Germline V lookup: CDR1 MDHEN, CDR2 SYDVKM. Unmatched junction bases numbered 14, after V lost 3 bases and J lost 8 bases.

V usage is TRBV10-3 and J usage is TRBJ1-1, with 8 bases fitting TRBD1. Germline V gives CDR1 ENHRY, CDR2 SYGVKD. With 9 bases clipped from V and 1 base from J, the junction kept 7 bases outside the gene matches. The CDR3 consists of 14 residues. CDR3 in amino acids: CAMSTGVGNTEAFF. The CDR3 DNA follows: TGTGCCATGTCGACAGGGGTGGGGAACACTGAAGCTTTCTTT.

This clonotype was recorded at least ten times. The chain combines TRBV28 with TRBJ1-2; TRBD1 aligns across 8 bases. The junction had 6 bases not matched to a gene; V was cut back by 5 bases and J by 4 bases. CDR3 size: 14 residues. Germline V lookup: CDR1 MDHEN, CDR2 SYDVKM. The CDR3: CASSIITGGYGYTF. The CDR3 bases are TGTGCCAGCAGTATCATTACAGGGGGCTATGGCTACACCTTC.

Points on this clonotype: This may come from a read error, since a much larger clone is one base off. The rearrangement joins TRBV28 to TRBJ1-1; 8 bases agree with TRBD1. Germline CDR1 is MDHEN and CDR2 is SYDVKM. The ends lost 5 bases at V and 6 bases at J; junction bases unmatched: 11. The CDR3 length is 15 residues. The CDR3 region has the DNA TGTGCCAGCAGTGCCCCACAGGGGGTGTCCGCTGAAGCTTTCTTT. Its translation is CASSAPQGVSAEAFF. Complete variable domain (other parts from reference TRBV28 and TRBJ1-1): DVKVTQSSRYLVKRTGEKVFLECVQDMDHENMFWYRQDPGLGLRLIYFSYDVKMKEKGDIPEGYSVSREKKERFSLILESASTNQTSMYLCASSAPQGVSAEAFFGQGTRLTVV.

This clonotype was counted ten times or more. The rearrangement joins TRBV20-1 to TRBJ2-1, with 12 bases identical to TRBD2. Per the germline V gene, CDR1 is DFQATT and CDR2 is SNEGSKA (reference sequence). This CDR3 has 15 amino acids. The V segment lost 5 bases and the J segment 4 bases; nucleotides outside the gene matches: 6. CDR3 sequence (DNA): TGCAGTGCTGGCCTAGGGACTAGCGGGTACAATGAGCAGTTCTTC. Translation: CSAGLGTSGYNEQFF.

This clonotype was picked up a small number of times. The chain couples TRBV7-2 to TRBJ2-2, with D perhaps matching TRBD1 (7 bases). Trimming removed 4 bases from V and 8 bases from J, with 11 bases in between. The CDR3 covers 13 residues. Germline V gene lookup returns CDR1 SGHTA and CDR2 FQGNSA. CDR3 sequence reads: CASSSGGPGELFF. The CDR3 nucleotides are TGTGCCAGCAGCTCAGGGGGGCCTGGGGAGCTGTTTTTT.

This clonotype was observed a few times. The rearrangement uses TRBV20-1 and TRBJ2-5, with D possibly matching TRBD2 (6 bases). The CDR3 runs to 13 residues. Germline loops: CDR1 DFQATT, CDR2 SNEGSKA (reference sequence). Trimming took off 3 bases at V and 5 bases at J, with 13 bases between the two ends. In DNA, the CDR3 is TGCAGTGCTAGCGGAGGGCCGGTTGAGACCCAGTACTTC. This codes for CSASGGPVETQYF.

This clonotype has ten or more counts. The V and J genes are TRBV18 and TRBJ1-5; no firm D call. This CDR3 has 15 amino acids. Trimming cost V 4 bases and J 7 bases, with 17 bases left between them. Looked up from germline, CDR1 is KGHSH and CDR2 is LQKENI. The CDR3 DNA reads TGTGCCAGCTCACGTAATCGGGTTCAAGGACAGCCCCAGCATTTT. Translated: CASSRNRVQGQPQHF.

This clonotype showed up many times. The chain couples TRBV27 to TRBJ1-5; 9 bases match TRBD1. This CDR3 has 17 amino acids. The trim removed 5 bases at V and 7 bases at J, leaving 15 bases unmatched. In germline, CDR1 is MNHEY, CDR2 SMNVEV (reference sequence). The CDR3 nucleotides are TGTGCCAGCAGTCCTTATGTGGGCCCGGGACAGGGACAGCCCCAGCATTTT. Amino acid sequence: CASSPYVGPGQGQPQHF.

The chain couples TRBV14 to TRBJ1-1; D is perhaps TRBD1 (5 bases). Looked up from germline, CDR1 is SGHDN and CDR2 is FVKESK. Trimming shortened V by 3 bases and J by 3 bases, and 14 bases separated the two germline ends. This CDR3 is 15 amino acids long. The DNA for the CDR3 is TGTGCCAGCAGCCAGGTCGGGGTGGGGGACACTGAAGCTTTCTTT. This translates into CASSQVGVGDTEAFF.